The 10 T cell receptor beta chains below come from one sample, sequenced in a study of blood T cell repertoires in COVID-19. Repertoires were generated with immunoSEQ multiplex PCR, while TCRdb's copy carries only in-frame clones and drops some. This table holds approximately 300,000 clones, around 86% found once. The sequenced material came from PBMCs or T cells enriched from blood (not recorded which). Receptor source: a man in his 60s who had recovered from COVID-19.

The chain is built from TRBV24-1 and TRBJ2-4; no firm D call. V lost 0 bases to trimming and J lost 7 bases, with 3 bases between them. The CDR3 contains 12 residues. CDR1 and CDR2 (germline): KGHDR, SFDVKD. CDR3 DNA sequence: TGTGCCACCAGTGATTTGCGTAACATTCAGTACTTC. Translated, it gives CATSDLRNIQYF.

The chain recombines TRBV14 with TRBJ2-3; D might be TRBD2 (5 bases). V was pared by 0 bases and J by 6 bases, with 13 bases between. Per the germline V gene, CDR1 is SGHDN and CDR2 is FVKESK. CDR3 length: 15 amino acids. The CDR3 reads CASSQDWAGTDTQYF. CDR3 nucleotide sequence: TGTGCCAGCAGCCAAGATTGGGCGGGTACGGATACGCAGTATTTT.

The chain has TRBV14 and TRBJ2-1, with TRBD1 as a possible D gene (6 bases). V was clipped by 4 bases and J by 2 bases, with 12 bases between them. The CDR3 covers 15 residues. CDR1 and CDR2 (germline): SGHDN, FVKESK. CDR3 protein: CASSLQGLTYNEQFF. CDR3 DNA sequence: TGTGCCAGCAGCCTTCAGGGGTTAACCTACAATGAGCAGTTCTTC.

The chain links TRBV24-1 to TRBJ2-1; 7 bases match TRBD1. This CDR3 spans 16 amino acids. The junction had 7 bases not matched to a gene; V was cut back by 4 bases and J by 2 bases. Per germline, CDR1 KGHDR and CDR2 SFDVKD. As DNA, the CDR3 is TGTGCCACCAGTGACTCACGACAGGGCCCCTACAATGAGCAGTTCTTC. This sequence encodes CATSDSRQGPYNEQFF.

The DNA for the CDR3 is TGTGCCAGCAGGATCTACTATGGCTCCTACAATGAGCAGTTCTTC. Protein: CASRIYYGSYNEQFF. The rearrangement joins TRBV28 to TRBJ2-1; the D is unclear. The CDR3 length is 15 residues. With 6 bases removed from V and 0 bases from J, the gap between germline ends came to 12 bases. Looked up from germline, CDR1 is MDHEN and CDR2 is SYDVKM.

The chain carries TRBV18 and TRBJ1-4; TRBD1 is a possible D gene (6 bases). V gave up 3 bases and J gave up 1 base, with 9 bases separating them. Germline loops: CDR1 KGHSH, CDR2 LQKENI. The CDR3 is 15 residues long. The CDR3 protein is CASSPKGETNEKLFF. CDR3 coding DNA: TGTGCCAGCTCACCGAAGGGGGAAACTAATGAAAAACTGTTTTTT. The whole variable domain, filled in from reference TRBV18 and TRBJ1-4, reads NAGVMQNPRHLVRRRGQEARLRCSPMKGHSHVYWYRQLPEEGLKFMVYLQKENIIDESGMPKERFSAEFPKEGPSILRIQQVVRGDSAAYFCASSPKGETNEKLFFGSGTQLSVL.

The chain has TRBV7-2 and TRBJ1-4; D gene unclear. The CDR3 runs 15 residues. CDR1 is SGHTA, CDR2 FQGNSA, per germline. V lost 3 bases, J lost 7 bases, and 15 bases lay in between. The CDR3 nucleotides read TGTGCCAGCAGCTTCACCGGGCCTCGGGGTGAAAAACTGTTTTTT. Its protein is CASSFTGPRGEKLFF.

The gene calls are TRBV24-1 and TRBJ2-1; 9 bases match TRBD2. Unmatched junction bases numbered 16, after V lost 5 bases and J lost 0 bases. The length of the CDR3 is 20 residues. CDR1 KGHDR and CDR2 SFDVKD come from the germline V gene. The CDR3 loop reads CATSGSSGRGPLSSYNEQFF. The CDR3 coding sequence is TGTGCCACCAGTGGGAGTAGCGGGAGAGGGCCGCTTAGCTCCTACAATGAGCAGTTCTTC.

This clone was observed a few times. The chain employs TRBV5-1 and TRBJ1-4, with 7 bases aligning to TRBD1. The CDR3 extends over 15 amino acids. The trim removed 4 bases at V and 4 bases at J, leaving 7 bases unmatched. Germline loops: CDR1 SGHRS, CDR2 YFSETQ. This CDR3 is CASSDPTGRNEKLFF. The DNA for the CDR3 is TGCGCCAGCAGCGACCCGACAGGGCGTAATGAAAAACTGTTTTTT.

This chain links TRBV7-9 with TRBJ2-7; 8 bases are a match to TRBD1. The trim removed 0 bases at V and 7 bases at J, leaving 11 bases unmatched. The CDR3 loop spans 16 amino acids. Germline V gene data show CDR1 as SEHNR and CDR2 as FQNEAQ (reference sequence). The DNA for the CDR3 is TGTGCCAGCAGCTTAGCGCTTGGACAGGGTCTACGGGAGCAGTACTTC. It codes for CASSLALGQGLREQYF.